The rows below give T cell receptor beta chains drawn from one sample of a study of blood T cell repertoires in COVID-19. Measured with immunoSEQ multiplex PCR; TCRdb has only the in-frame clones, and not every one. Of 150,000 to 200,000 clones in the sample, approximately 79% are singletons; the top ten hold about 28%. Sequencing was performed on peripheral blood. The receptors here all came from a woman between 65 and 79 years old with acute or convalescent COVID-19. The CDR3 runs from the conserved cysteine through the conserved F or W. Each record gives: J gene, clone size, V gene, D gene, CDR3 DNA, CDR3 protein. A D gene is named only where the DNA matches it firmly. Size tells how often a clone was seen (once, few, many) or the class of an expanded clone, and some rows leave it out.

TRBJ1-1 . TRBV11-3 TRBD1 TGTGCCAGCAGCGACAGGGTTCAAGCTTTCTTT CASSDRVQAFF
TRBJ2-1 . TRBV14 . TGTGCCAGCAGCCAAGATGGCATCTATGAGCAGTTCTTC CASSQDGIYEQFF
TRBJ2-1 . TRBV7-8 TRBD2 TGTGCCAGCGGGCCCATAGCGGGAGGGGCCTACAATGAGCAGTTCTTC CASGPIAGGAYNEQFF
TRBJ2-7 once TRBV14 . TGTGCCAGCAGCCAAGTAGGCGGGCCCGTCTACGAGCAGTACTTC CASSQVGGPVYEQYF
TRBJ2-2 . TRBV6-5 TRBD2 TGTGCCAGCAGTTACTCTCGGACTAGCCTTAACGGGGAGCTGTTTTTT CASSYSRTSLNGELFF
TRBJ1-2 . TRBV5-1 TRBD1 TGCGCCAGCAGCTCCAACTCCGGGACAGGGGGCGTTGGCTACACCTTC CASSSNSGTGGVGYTF
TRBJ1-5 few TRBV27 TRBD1 TGTGCCAGCAGTACACGGACAGGGAATCAGCCCCAGCATTTT CASSTRTGNQPQHF
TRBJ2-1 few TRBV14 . TGTGCCAGCAGCCTAATTGGAAATCTAGCGAGGTACAATGAGCAGTTCTTC CASSLIGNLARYNEQFF
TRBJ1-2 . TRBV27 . TGTGCCAGCAGTCAGAGGGTGGGGGGAACTCGCTATGGCTACACCTTC CASSQRVGGTRYGYTF
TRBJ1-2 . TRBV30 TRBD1 TGTGCTTGGAACCAGCTTGCCGGGACAGGGGGAAATTTAAACTATGGCTACACCTTC CAWNQLAGTGGNLNYGYTF
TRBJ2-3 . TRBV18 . TGTGCCAGCTCGTCGAGTCGCACAGATACGCAGTATTTT CASSSSRTDTQYF
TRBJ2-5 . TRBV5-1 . TGCGCCAGCAGCCCCCAGGGGCATCAAGAGACCCAGTACTTC CASSPQGHQETQYF
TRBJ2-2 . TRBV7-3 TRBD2 TGTGCCAGCAGACAAGCGGGAGAGGTCGGGGAGCTGTTTTTT CASRQAGEVGELFF
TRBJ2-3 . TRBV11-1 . TGTGCCAGCAGCCCCCGGGTGGGGGCTACCACAGATACGCAGTATTTT CASSPRVGATTDTQYF
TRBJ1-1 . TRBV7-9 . TGTGCCAGCAGCCTCAATCCCTCGGGGAGCACTGAAGCTTTCTTT CASSLNPSGSTEAFF
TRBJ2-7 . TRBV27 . TGTGCCAGTAAAATAGCGCCCGGTCCTTACGAGCAGTACTTC CASKIAPGPYEQYF
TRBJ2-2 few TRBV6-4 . TGTGCCAGCAGTGAACGGACCGGGGAGCTGTTTTTT CASSERTGELFF
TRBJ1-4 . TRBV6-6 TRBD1 TGTGCCAGCACCCCCGGGACAGGGGCTGGTAATGAAAAACTGTTTTTT CASTPGTGAGNEKLFF
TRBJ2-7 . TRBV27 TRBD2 TGTGCCAGCAGTTTGGGGGAGGGGATTTTTCTCGAGCAGTACTTC CASSLGEGIFLEQYF
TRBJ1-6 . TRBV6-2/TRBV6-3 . TGTGCCAGCAGTTACGGGTCCACGGGGTCACCCCTCCACTTT CASSYGSTGSPLHF
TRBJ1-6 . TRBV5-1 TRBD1 TGCGCCAGCAGCCGGGGACAGGGAGGGGGCTATAATTCACCCCTCCACTTT CASSRGQGGGYNSPLHF
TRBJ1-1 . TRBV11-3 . TGTGCCAGCAGCTTTCAGGGGCACACTGAAGCTTTCTTT CASSFQGHTEAFF
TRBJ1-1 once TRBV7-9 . TGTGCCAGCACGGACAGAGACACTGAAGCTTTCTTT CASTDRDTEAFF
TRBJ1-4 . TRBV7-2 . TGTGCCAGCAGCTTAGTACGCGGTTCACATGAAAAACTGTTTTTT CASSLVRGSHEKLFF
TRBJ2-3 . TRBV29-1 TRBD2 TGCAGCGGCGCGGGACTAGCGGGCACAGATACGCAGTATTTT CSGAGLAGTDTQYF
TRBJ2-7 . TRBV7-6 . TGTGCCAGCAGCTTAACGCCTAGTCCTCCCTACGAGCAGTACTTC CASSLTPSPPYEQYF
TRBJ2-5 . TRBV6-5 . TGTGCCAGCAGTTATTTTAGCGGCCAAGAGACCCAGTACTTC CASSYFSGQETQYF
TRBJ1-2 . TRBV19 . TGTGCCAGTAGTATTCGGCGGACAGTTAACTATGGCTACACCTTC CASSIRRTVNYGYTF
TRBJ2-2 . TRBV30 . TGTGCCTGGAGAGGGGCAGGCCTCGCGAACACCGGGGAGCTGTTTTTT CAWRGAGLANTGELFF
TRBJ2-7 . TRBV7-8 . TGTGCCAGCAGCTTAAAGGCAGGGAAGTCGAGGGAGCAGTACTTC CASSLKAGKSREQYF
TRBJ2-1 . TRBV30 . TGTGCCTGGACGCGGGGCTACAGGAGTAACTACAATGAGCAGTTCTTC CAWTRGYRSNYNEQFF
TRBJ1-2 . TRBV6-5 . TGTGCCAGCAGTCAAACCGGGACACCTATGTATGGCTACACCTTC CASSQTGTPMYGYTF
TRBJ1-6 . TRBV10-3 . TGTGCCATCAGCCAGGACAGATATAATTCACCCCTCCACTTT CAISQDRYNSPLHF
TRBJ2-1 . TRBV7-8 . TGTGCCAGCAGCTTTAGCACTGAGCAGTTCTTC CASSFSTEQFF
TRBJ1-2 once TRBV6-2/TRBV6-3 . TGTGCCAGCAGTTGGTACCGGTTTACAGGAGGCTACACCTTC CASSWYRFTGGYTF
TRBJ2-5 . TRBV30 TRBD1 TGTGCCGGCGACAGGGGGCGCGGCCAAGAGACCCAGTACTTC CAGDRGRGQETQYF
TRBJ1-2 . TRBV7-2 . TGTGCCAGCAGCTTACCGGGTCCCTACTATGGCTACACCTTC CASSLPGPYYGYTF
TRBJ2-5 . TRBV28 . TGTGCCAGCAGTTCTGCAGGGTTTCAAGAGACCCAGTACTTC CASSSAGFQETQYF
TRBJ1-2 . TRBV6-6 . TGTGCCAGCAGTCCGCAGGGGATCTATGGCTACACCTTC CASSPQGIYGYTF
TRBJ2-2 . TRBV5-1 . TGCGCCAGCAGCCGTTCGACTGTGGACTCTAACACCGGGGAGCTGTTTTTT CASSRSTVDSNTGELFF
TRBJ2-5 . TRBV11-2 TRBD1 TGTGCCAGCAGCCGGGACAGGGATGAGACCCAGTACTTC CASSRDRDETQYF
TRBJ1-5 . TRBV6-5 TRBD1 TGTGCCGGGTCCCCGGGACAGGTCAATCAGCCCCAGCATTTT CAGSPGQVNQPQHF
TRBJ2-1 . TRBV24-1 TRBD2 TGTGCCACCAGTGATTTCTCTAGCGGTAATGAGCAGTTCTTC CATSDFSSGNEQFF
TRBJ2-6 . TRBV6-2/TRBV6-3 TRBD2 TGTGCCAGCAGCGCCCTCCCGGGACTAGCGCCCCGAGGGGGGGCCAACGTCCTGACTTTC CASSALPGLAPRGGANVLTF
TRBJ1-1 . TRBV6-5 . TGTGCCAGCAGCCTTAACCGACAGGACACTGAAGCTTTCTTT CASSLNRQDTEAFF
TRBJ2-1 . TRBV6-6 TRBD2 TGTGCCAGCAGGTCTAGCGGGAGGGCAAATGAGCAGTTCTTC CASRSSGRANEQFF
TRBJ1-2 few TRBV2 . TGTGCCAGCAGTGCCCGGGGGAGAGACAACTATGGCTACACCTTC CASSARGRDNYGYTF
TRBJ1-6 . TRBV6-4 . TGTGCCAGCAGTGACCCGACACCCCCAGAGCCTGAGAGCTCCTATAATTCACCCCTCCACTTT CASSDPTPPEPESSYNSPLHF
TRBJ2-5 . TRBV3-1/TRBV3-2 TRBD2 TGTGCCAGCCGGGCTAGCGGGAGATGGGAGACCCAGTACTTC CASRASGRWETQYF
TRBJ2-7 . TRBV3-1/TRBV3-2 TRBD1 TGTGCCAGCAGCCCGGAAATACAGGGGGCCACTTACGAGCAGTACTTC CASSPEIQGATYEQYF
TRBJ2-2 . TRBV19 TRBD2 TGTGCCAGTAAATCGACTAGCGGCTCCCCCGGGGAGCTGTTTTTT CASKSTSGSPGELFF
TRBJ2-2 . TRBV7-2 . TGTGCCAGCAGCGAGCTAGCAGTGAACACCGGGGAGCTGTTTTTT CASSELAVNTGELFF
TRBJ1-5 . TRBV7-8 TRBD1 TGTGCCAGCAGCCTACGGACAGGGAGCAATCAGCCCCAGCATTTT CASSLRTGSNQPQHF
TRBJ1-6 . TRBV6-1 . TGTGCCAGCAGTGACGGAGGCCTTACCTCTAATTCACCCCTCCACTTT CASSDGGLTSNSPLHF
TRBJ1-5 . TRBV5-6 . TGTGCCAGCAGCTTGGCTAACCAGCCCCAGCATTTT CASSLANQPQHF
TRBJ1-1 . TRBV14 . TGTGCCAGCAGCCAAGATTTGGGAGGGTTAAGTGAAGCTTTCTTT CASSQDLGGLSEAFF
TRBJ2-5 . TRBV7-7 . TGTGCCAGCAGCTTAGGGAGGACAGTCCAACAAGAGACCCAGTACTTC CASSLGRTVQQETQYF
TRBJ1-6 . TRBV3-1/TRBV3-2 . TGTGCCAGCAGCCAAGCTGAGTATAATTCACCCCTCCACTTT CASSQAEYNSPLHF
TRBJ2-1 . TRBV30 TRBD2 TGTGCCTGGTCTAGCGGGGGTTACAATGAGCAGTTCTTC CAWSSGGYNEQFF